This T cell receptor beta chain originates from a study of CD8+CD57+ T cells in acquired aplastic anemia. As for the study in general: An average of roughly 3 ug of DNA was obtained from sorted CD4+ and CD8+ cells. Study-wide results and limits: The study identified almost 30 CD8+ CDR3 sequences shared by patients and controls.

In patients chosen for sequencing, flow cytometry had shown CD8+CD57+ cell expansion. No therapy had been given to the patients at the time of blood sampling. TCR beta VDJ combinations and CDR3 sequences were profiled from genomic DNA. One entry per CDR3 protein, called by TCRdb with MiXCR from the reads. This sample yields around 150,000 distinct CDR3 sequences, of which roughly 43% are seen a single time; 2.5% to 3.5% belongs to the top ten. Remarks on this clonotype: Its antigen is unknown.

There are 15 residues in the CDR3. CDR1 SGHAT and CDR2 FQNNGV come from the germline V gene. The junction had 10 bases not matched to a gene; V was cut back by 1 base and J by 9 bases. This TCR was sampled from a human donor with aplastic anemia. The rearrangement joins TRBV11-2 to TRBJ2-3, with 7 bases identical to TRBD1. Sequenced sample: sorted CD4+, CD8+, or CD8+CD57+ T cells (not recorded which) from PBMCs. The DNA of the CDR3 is TGTGCCAGCAGCTTAGGGAACGACAGGGTCCACACGCAGTATTTT. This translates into CASSLGNDRVHTQYF.